One and the same sample provided the 12 T cell receptor beta chains below, sequenced in a study of CD8 T cells in ankylosing spondylitis. Antigens of these TCRs are unknown. Regarding the study as a whole: Made up of eight highly homologous variants, a TCR beta motif appeared characteristic of ankylosing spondylitis blood.

TCRdb reanalysed the 5' RACE reads using MiXCR and keeps one entry per CDR3 protein. This sample has about 400,000 distinct CDR3 sequences, with about 22% found just once. Sequenced material: blood, either unsorted or a sorted T cell fraction (not recorded which). These receptors were obtained from a male donor with ankylosing spondylitis.

In this sample, this clonotype turned up a few times. The gene calls are TRBV12-3 or TRBV12-4 and TRBJ2-5; D is uncertain. Trimming removed 3 bases at V and 5 bases at J, with 16 bases between. The CDR3 consists of 15 residues. This chain's CDR3 is CASSLAPDGLETQYF. In DNA, the CDR3 is TGTGCCAGCAGTTTGGCCCCGGACGGGTTGGAGACCCAGTACTTC.

V and J are TRBV10-3 and TRBJ2-7, with TRBD2 matching 9 bases. The germline V gene has CDR1 ENHRY and CDR2 SYGVKD. This CDR3 comprises 14 residues. V shed 10 bases, J shed 5 bases, and the junction held 12 bases outside the gene matches. The CDR3 reads CATSWGLAENEQYF. The CDR3 nucleotides are TGTGCCACCTCTTGGGGACTAGCAGAAAACGAGCAGTACTTC.

There are a few counts of this clonotype. The chain couples TRBV7-2 to TRBJ1-6, with 9 bases matching TRBD1. This CDR3 spans 15 amino acids. V trimming: 4 bases; J trimming: 8 bases; junction bases outside the gene matches: 6. CDR1 is SGHTA, CDR2 FQGNSA, per germline. The CDR3 here is CASSSRTGEYSPLHF. CDR3 DNA: TGTGCCAGCAGCTCCCGGACAGGGGAGTATTCACCCCTCCACTTT.

V gene TRBV6-5 combines with J gene TRBJ2-3; a possible D gene is TRBD1 (6 bases). Germline V gives CDR1 MNHEY, CDR2 SVGAGI. The CDR3 runs to 14 residues. Trimming left V 4 bases short and J 1 base short, with 9 bases between. This CDR3 reads CASSSGVGTDTQYF. In DNA form, the CDR3 reads TGTGCCAGCAGTTCAGGGGTGGGCACAGATACGCAGTATTTT.

CDR3 sequence (DNA): TGCGCCAGCAGCCCCGGGACAGGGTTTTTCAATCAGCCCCAGCATTTT. It translates to CASSPGTGFFNQPQHF. The chain joins TRBV5-1 to TRBJ1-5; TRBD1 matches at 9 bases. This CDR3 has 16 amino acids. J lost 3 bases, V lost 4 bases, and 8 bases had no gene match. CDR1 is SGHRS, CDR2 YFSETQ, per germline.

This clonotype was detected many times. The chain employs TRBV24-1 and TRBJ2-2, with D tentatively TRBD1 or TRBD2 (5 bases each). V was pared by 1 base and J by 5 bases, with 13 bases between. The CDR3 loop spans 16 amino acids. Germline V gene sequence: CDR1 KGHDR, CDR2 SFDVKD. This chain's CDR3 is CATSDLGKRGTGELFF. The CDR3 DNA is TGTGCCACCAGTGATTTAGGGAAGAGGGGAACCGGGGAGCTGTTTTTT.

This chain links TRBV14 with TRBJ2-2, with TRBD2 matching 14 bases. The CDR3 totals 16 residues. The V gene end was trimmed by 4 bases and the J gene end by 6 bases; junction bases not matched to a gene: 4. Looked up from germline, CDR1 is SGHDN and CDR2 is FVKESK. CDR3 loop: CASSPATSGRAGELFF. The CDR3 nucleotides read TGTGCCAGCAGCCCCGCGACTAGCGGGAGGGCCGGGGAGCTGTTTTTT.

J is TRBJ1-1 and V is TRBV15, with D hard to call. CDR1 is LNHNV and CDR2 is YYDKDF in the germline V gene (reference sequence). V was shortened by 4 bases and J by 2 bases, with 8 bases between the two germline ends. This CDR3 comprises 13 residues. CDR3 amino acids: CATSIQSNTEAFF. DNA of the CDR3: TGTGCCACCAGCATCCAGTCTAACACTGAAGCTTTCTTT.

The chain employs TRBV5-1 and TRBJ2-5, with 9 nucleotides matching TRBD2. V was clipped by 4 bases and J by 0 bases; unmatched bases: 13. The CDR3 extends over 18 amino acids. The V gene's germline CDR1 is SGHRS and CDR2 YFSETQ. For the CDR3, the DNA is TGCGCCAGCAGCCTGAGGCCGCCGGCTAGCGGGAACCAAGAGACCCAGTACTTC. Its protein is CASSLRPPASGNQETQYF.

This clonotype has a single count. This chain connects TRBV6-1 to TRBJ2-6; no clear D. Trimming pared 4 bases from V and 0 bases from J, leaving 10 bases between. CDR1 and CDR2 from the germline V gene are MNHNS and SASEGT. There are 16 residues in the CDR3. The DNA of the CDR3 is TGTGCCAGCAGTGCCCTCGCCAGCTCTGGGGCCAACGTCCTGACTTTC. Its protein is CASSALASSGANVLTF.

The chain is built from TRBV28 and TRBJ1-4, with D tentatively TRBD1 (5 bases). The CDR3 is 15 residues long. CDR1 and CDR2 (germline): MDHEN, SYDVKM. Trimming pared 4 bases from V and 0 bases from J, leaving 9 bases between. CDR3 loop: CASSSGGATNEKLFF. The CDR3 DNA follows: TGTGCCAGCAGTTCGGGGGGGGCAACTAATGAAAAACTGTTTTTT.

The V and J genes are TRBV10-2 and TRBJ2-7; D is undetermined. The CDR3 loop spans 13 amino acids. CDR1 and CDR2 from the germline V gene are WSHSY and SAAADI. V dropped 7 bases and J dropped 4 bases, with 14 bases sitting between them. CDR3 loop: CASTEVSVYEQYF. The CDR3 DNA sequence: TGCGCCAGCACTGAAGTTTCGGTGTACGAGCAGTACTTC.